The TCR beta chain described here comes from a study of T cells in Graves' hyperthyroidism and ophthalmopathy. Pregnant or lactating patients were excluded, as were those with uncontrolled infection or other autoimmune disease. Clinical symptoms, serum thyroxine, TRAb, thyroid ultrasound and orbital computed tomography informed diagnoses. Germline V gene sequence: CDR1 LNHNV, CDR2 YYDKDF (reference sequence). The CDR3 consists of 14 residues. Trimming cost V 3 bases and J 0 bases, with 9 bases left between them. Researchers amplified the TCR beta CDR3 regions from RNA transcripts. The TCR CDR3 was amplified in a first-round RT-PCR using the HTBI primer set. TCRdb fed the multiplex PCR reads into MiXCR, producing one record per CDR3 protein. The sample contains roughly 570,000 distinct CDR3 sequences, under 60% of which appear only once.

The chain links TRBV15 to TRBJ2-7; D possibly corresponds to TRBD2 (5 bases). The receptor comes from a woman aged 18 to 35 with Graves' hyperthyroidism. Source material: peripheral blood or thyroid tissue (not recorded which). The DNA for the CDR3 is TGTGCCACCAGCAGTGAGGGTAGCTCCTACGAGCAGTACTTC. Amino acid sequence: CATSSEGSSYEQYF. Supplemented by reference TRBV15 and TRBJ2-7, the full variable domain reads DAMVIQNPRYQVTQFGKPVTLSCSQTLNHNVMYWYQQKSSQAPKLLFHYYDKDFNNEADTPDNFQSRRPNTSFCFLDIRSPGLGDTAMYLCATSSEGSSYEQYFGPGTRLTVT.